Here is one TCR beta chain with its context. Its antigen remains unidentified. CD45RO negativity and positive selection for CCR7 defined naive CD8 cells, a population that excluded terminally differentiated effector memory CD45RA+ cells. Sorted-subset replicate PCR reactions were performed with around 210 ng DNA, corresponding to tens of thousands of T cell genomes. Authors' analysis steps: Filtering differed since immunoSEQ provided only junctions, with no quality scores. The table came from immunoSEQ multiplex PCR; TCRdb's copy has only in-frame clones and leaves some out. That table supplies the V and J calls and clone size; D and trimming were determined from the DNA. The sample holds some 600,000 clones, 90% to 97% seen once. The data were obtained in a study of shared clonotypes between healthy human individuals. For the study at large: There were three CD4 naive, three CD4 memory, two CD8 naive and one CD8 memory plates per donor. Findings of the study overall: Between a few donors, naive CD4 clonotypes were shared at a level of approximately 5%.

The CDR3 covers 14 residues. V was trimmed by 10 bases and J by 1 base, leaving 14 bases between them. The germline gives CDR1 SNHLY, CDR2 FYNNEI. This TCR was sampled from a woman in her twenties or thirties in good health. This chain uses TRBV2 with TRBJ1-5, with D maybe TRBD1 (6 bases). Sequenced input: naive CD8+ T cells sorted from blood. CDR3 region: CANGGPGSNQPQHF. The CDR3 DNA follows: TGTGCCAACGGGGGCCCCGGGAGCAATCAGCCCCAGCATTTT.